The 21 T cell receptor beta chains given below trace back to one sample, sequenced in a study of blood T cell repertoires in COVID-19. Clones were read by immunoSEQ multiplex PCR, and TCRdb kept only the in-frame ones, dropping some. Of about 260,000 clones listed, roughly 90% are singletons. The specimen was peripheral blood. These receptors were obtained from a man younger than 40 with active or convalescent COVID-19.

The chain combines TRBV2 with TRBJ2-3; TRBD1 matches 7 bases. Unmatched junction bases numbered 1, after V lost 4 bases and J lost 3 bases. CDR1 is SNHLY, CDR2 FYNNEI, per germline. The CDR3 totals 13 residues. In DNA form, the CDR3 reads TGTGCCAGCAGTGCACAGGGGACAGATACGCAGTATTTT. Translation gives CASSAQGTDTQYF. Combining the CDR3 with reference TRBV2 and TRBJ2-3 gives the whole variable domain EPEVTQTPSHQVTQMGQEVILRCVPISNHLYFYWYRQILGQKVEFLVSFYNNEISEKSEIFDDQFSVERPDGSNFTLKIRSTKLEDSAMYFCASSAQGTDTQYFGPGTRLTVL.

The rearrangement joins TRBV6-5 to TRBJ1-2, with D possibly TRBD1 on 6 matching bases. The V gene lost 7 bases and the J gene lost 0 bases, with 15 bases spanning the gap. The CDR3 contains 15 residues. From germline, CDR1 is MNHEY and CDR2 SVGAGI. CDR3 DNA sequence: TGTGCCAGCAAATCGGGGGGCAATTCTAACTATGGCTACACCTTC. It specifies CASKSGGNSNYGYTF.

The table lists this clone with a few counts. This sample also contains other DNA sequences that code for the same CDR3. The rearrangement uses TRBV25-1 and TRBJ2-7; 7 bases are shared with TRBD2. The V segment lost 6 bases and the J segment 4 bases; nucleotides outside the gene matches: 0. CDR1 is MGHDK and CDR2 is SYGVNS in the germline V gene. The CDR3 consists of 11 residues. CDR3 loop: CASRGGYEQYF. Written as DNA, the CDR3 is TGTGCCAGCAGGGGGGGGTACGAGCAGTACTTC.

The chain is built from TRBV30 and TRBJ1-2, with TRBD1 matching over 11 bases. Germline CDR1 and CDR2: GTSNPN and SVGIG (reference sequence). The CDR3 covers 15 residues. J gave up 4 bases and V 0 bases, and 4 bases lay outside the gene matches. The CDR3 sequence is CAWSVGGTGGYGYTF. The DNA of the CDR3 is TGTGCCTGGAGTGTAGGTGGGACAGGGGGCTATGGCTACACCTTC.

CDR3 DNA: TGCGCCAGCAGCCCCGGAGGGGCTAATGAAAAACTGTTTTTT. It is translated as CASSPGGANEKLFF. The chain recombines TRBV5-1 with TRBJ1-4, with D possibly TRBD1 on 5 matching bases. The V gene's germline CDR1 is SGHRS and CDR2 YFSETQ. The length of the CDR3 is 14 residues. V was pared by 4 bases and J by 3 bases, with 10 bases between.

CDR3: CASNSGGAYNEQFF. In DNA form, the CDR3 reads TGTGCCAGCAATAGCGGGGGAGCTTACAATGAGCAGTTCTTC. The chain carries TRBV5-6 and TRBJ2-1; 9 nucleotides line up with TRBD2. This CDR3 is built from 14 residues. Trimming at V came to 6 bases and at J to 4 bases, leaving 5 bases not matched to a gene. Germline lookup yields CDR1 SGHDT and CDR2 YYEEEE.

The chain has TRBV2 and TRBJ1-1; D is unclear. This CDR3 has 14 amino acids. Trimming took 6 bases from V and 0 from J, leaving 11 bases between them. The germline V gene encodes CDR1 SNHLY and CDR2 FYNNEI. CDR3 sequence (DNA): TGTGCCAGCAGAACAGATTTTGTGAACACTGAAGCTTTCTTT. This gives the protein CASRTDFVNTEAFF.

This clone is a singleton in its sample. The chain links TRBV13 to TRBJ1-1; weak D call: TRBD1 (5 bases). V dropped 5 bases and J dropped 2 bases, with 15 bases sitting between them. There are 15 residues in the CDR3. Germline CDR1 and CDR2: PRHDT and FYEKMQ (reference sequence). CDR3 bases: TGTGCCAGCAGCAATAAGGGGTGGAGTAACACTGAAGCTTTCTTT. Its translation is CASSNKGWSNTEAFF.

The chain links TRBV2 to TRBJ2-7, with D possibly being TRBD1 (6 bases). Germline CDR1 is SNHLY and CDR2 is FYNNEI. This CDR3 spans 15 amino acids. Trimming removed 10 bases at V and 1 base at J, with 20 bases between. The CDR3 loop reads CATSVGAGSSYEQYF. The DNA for the CDR3 is TGTGCCACCTCCGTGGGGGCAGGGAGTTCCTACGAGCAGTACTTC.

The chain uses TRBV13 and TRBJ2-5, with a tentative D call TRBD2 (7 bases). CDR3 size: 14 residues. Per germline, CDR1 PRHDT and CDR2 FYEKMQ (reference sequence). The V and J ends lost 5 bases and 10 bases respectively, with 20 bases between them. CDR3 loop: CASSLGGPLSDQYF. CDR3 nucleotide sequence: TGTGCCAGCAGCCTCGGGGGGCCGCTTTCCGACCAGTACTTC. Together with reference TRBV13 and TRBJ2-5, the CDR3 gives the full variable domain: AAGVIQSPRHLIKEKRETATLKCYPIPRHDTVYWYQQGPGQDPQFLISFYEKMQSDKGSIPDRFSAQQFSDYHSELNMSSLELGDSALYFCASSLGGPLSDQYFGPGTRLLVL.

The CDR3 spells CASSVGPGSVYEQYF. CDR3 DNA: TGTGCCAGCAGCGTAGGGCCAGGAAGTGTCTACGAGCAGTACTTC. The rearrangement links TRBV9 to TRBJ2-7; unclear D gene. The CDR3 spans 15 residues. V dropped 0 bases and J dropped 3 bases, with 13 bases sitting between them. Germline V gives CDR1 SGDLS, CDR2 YYNGEE.

The chain joins TRBV29-1 to TRBJ2-7; the D gene is possibly TRBD2 (7 bases). Trimming removed 1 base at V and 2 bases at J, with 12 bases between. This CDR3 has 14 amino acids. Per germline, CDR1 SQVTM and CDR2 ANQGSEA. This chain's CDR3 is CSVEGRGAAYEQYF. The DNA for the CDR3 is TGCAGCGTTGAAGGCCGGGGGGCGGCCTACGAGCAGTACTTC.

J is TRBJ2-3 and V is TRBV19; a possible D gene is TRBD1 (5 bases). CDR3 length: 17 residues. From germline, CDR1 is LNHDA and CDR2 SQIVND (reference sequence). Between the trimmed V and J ends, which lost 8 bases and 1 base, there was a span of 22 bases. The CDR3 here is CASGPRRVEPRTDTQYF. The CDR3 bases are TGTGCCAGTGGGCCCCGCAGGGTCGAACCTCGCACAGATACGCAGTATTTT. Drawing the rest from reference TRBV19 and TRBJ2-3, the complete variable domain is DGGITQSPKYLFRKEGQNVTLSCEQNLNHDAMYWYRQDPGQGLRLIYYSQIVNDFQKGDIAEGYSVSREKKESFPLTVTSAQKNPTAFYLCASGPRRVEPRTDTQYFGPGTRLTVL.

CDR3 nucleotide sequence: TGTGCCAGCAGCCTCGCCGGGGGCACAGATACGCAGTATTTT. Translation: CASSLAGGTDTQYF. The chain couples TRBV5-6 to TRBJ2-3; D is possibly TRBD2 (5 bases). CDR3 length: 14 residues. V lost 4 bases and J 1 base, leaving 10 bases between the germline ends. The germline gives CDR1 SGHDT, CDR2 YYEEEE.

The chain has TRBV7-2 and TRBJ1-1, with D perhaps TRBD1 (6 bases). Trimming removed 5 bases at V and 8 bases at J, with 15 bases between. Germline lookup yields CDR1 SGHTA and CDR2 FQGNSA. The CDR3 is made up of 13 amino acids. The CDR3 here is CASSTWTAKEAFF. The CDR3, as DNA: TGTGCCAGCAGCACTTGGACAGCGAAAGAAGCTTTCTTT.

The V gene is TRBV19, the J gene TRBJ2-6, with TRBD1 identical over 10 bases. V lost 3 bases, J lost 4 bases, and 6 bases stayed unmatched. This CDR3 contains 17 residues. The germline V gene has CDR1 LNHDA and CDR2 SQIVND (reference sequence). CDR3 loop: CASSIAGQGSGANVLTF. The CDR3 coding sequence is TGTGCCAGTAGTATCGCGGGACAGGGGTCAGGGGCCAACGTCCTGACTTTC.

This sequence joins TRBV6-2 or TRBV6-3 and TRBJ1-6, with D unclear. V was pared by 2 bases and J by 8 bases, with 7 bases between. CDR1 and CDR2 (germline): MNHEY, SVGEGT. The CDR3 has 13 residues. CDR3 nucleotide sequence: TGTGCCAGCAGTTACAGACGGGATTCACCCCTCCACTTT. It specifies CASSYRRDSPLHF.

This clone was seen a few times. CDR3 protein: CASSLAPGGFYEQYF. CDR3 in DNA: TGTGCCAGCAGTTTAGCCCCAGGGGGGTTCTACGAGCAGTACTTC. J is TRBJ2-7 and V is TRBV27; D may be TRBD1 (7 bases). The ends were cut back, 2 bases at V and 3 bases at J, with 14 bases in the middle. The CDR3 loop spans 15 amino acids. The germline CDR1 and CDR2 sequences are MNHEY and SMNVEV (reference sequence).

The gene calls are TRBV3-1 (or the pseudogene TRBV3-2) and TRBJ1-2; 9 positions match TRBD1. CDR3 size: 15 residues. V trimming: 6 bases; J trimming: 4 bases; junction bases outside the gene matches: 9. CDR1 is LGHDT and CDR2 is YNNKEL in the germline V gene (reference sequence). The CDR3 here is CASRLTGTGLYGYTF. The DNA for the CDR3 is TGTGCCAGCAGACTTACCGGGACAGGGCTCTATGGCTACACCTTC.

The chain has TRBV5-4 and TRBJ2-2; TRBD1 matches at 7 bases. After removal of 4 bases from V and 0 bases from J, the junction contained 3 bases not matched to a gene. The CDR3 has 15 residues. In germline, CDR1 is SGHNT, CDR2 YYREEE (reference sequence). Written as DNA, the CDR3 is TGTGCCAGCAGCCGGGGACAGACGAACACCGGGGAGCTGTTTTTT. Its translation: CASSRGQTNTGELFF.

The genes are TRBV19 and TRBJ2-5, with 13 bases aligning to TRBD2. The CDR3 is 17 residues long. Per germline, CDR1 LNHDA and CDR2 SQIVND (reference sequence). Trimming removed 5 bases from V and 5 bases from J; junction bases left unmatched: 11. CDR3 region: CASSRTSGGVSGETQYF. In DNA, the CDR3 is TGTGCCAGTAGTCGGACTAGCGGGGGTGTATCTGGGGAGACCCAGTACTTC.